The 3 T cell receptor beta chains listed next were all sequenced from one sample in a study of human T cells and chemical hapten exposure (dated by TCRdb to the early 2020s). The sample's time point label, decoded: patch test 1, 2 weeks after DPC sensitization. The treatment or condition label on this specimen signifies: therapeutic diphenylcyclopropenone sensitization with weekly scalp DPC. The method behind the library was RACE. Sequenced using a NextSeq 500. Through fastp at Q25 and MiXCR, TCRdb rebuilt clones from the public reads, retaining in-frame beta chains. Identical CDR3 protein sequences are pooled into one entry, listed with their most common genes and DNA. The sample has about 360,000 distinct CDR3 sequences on record, 6% to 8.5% of them singletons. The ten largest make up 7.5% to 8.5% of the sample. The sample in question was whole blood, obtained in connection with sensitization to the hapten diphenylcyclopropenone (DPC). The receptor source for this set is a woman between 18 and 29 years old with alopecia areata. Some clones in this sample may be carry-over from other donors' samples.

About this clonotype itself: A far larger clone is off by one base, so a read error is likely. DNA for the CDR3: TGTGCCAGCAGCCAAGGGACTAGCGGGGGCCAAGAGACCCAGTACTTC. Its protein product is CASSQGTSGGQETQYF. The V gene is TRBV6-5, the J gene TRBJ2-5, with 14 nucleotides matching TRBD2. Germline-derived CDR1 and CDR2 are MNHEY and SVGAGI. Unmatched junction bases numbered 4, after V lost 6 bases and J lost 1 base. The CDR3 is 16 residues long.

This chain uses TRBV13 with TRBJ1-6; D perhaps matches TRBD1 (6 bases). The CDR3 runs 17 residues. CDR1 is PRHDT, CDR2 FYEKMQ, per germline (reference sequence). Trimming pared 5 bases from V and 8 bases from J, leaving 22 bases between. CDR3 nucleotide sequence: TGTGCCAGCAGCCCCTACAGGGTTCCCAACTCCGATTCACCCCTCCACTTT. This codes for CASSPYRVPNSDSPLHF.

There are many counts of this clonotype. V is TRBV7-3 and J is TRBJ2-6; D remains ambiguous. This CDR3 has 14 residues. V was clipped by 8 bases and J by 3 bases, with 11 bases between them. CDR1 and CDR2 from the germline V gene are SGHTA and FQGTGA. The CDR3 protein is CASGNIGGANVLTF. The DNA for the CDR3 is TGTGCCAGCGGAAATATCGGTGGGGCCAACGTCCTGACTTTC.